In its sample, the clone carrying this TCR beta chain was seen many times. Its antigen is undetermined. The data stem from a study of regulatory T cells in long-lasting Graves disease. The study's findings and limits: Lower TCR diversity was seen in persistent Graves' patients than in newly diagnosed ones. Small sample size may have lowered accuracy.

Stated time point: newly diagnosed GD, antithyroid drugs for less than 3 months. Researchers made the TCR library from RNA that was extracted from PBMCs. Construction of TCR beta libraries relied on iRepertoire HTBI primers and on Arm-PCR targeting CDR3 regions. In TCRdb, the multiplex PCR reads were re-called with MiXCR into one record per CDR3 protein. The table records about 440,000 distinct CDR3 sequences, 16% of them present only once. Looked up from germline, CDR1 is MNHEY and CDR2 is SVGAGI. The CDR3 is made up of 15 amino acids. The ends were cut back, 4 bases at V and 7 bases at J, with 17 bases in the middle. These data are also associated with another study on T cells in Graves' hyperthyroidism and ophthalmopathy. As reported in that work: Each patient was aged 18 to 65 and had newly diagnosed hyperthyroidism of under 2 months' duration. In validation, the model predicted ophthalmopathy. These predictions came a median roughly six months before onset.

The V gene is TRBV6-5, the J gene TRBJ2-1; maybe TRBD2 (5 bases). The sequencing used peripheral blood mononuclear cells (PBMCs), collected at new diagnosis, from a patient treated with antithyroid drugs. This TCR was recovered from a woman younger than 35 with Graves disease. This chain's CDR3 is CASSLGTGWVNEQFF. CDR3 in DNA: TGTGCCAGCAGTTTAGGAACGGGATGGGTGAATGAGCAGTTCTTC.